This TCR beta chain was identified during a study of blood T cell repertoires in COVID-19 (dated by TCRdb to 2018 to 2020). Turning to the overall study: Collaborator samples came from the United States, Italy and Spain and covered acute and convalescent phases of COVID-19. The prospective study material was composed of cDNA or gDNA derived from T cells, B-cell-depleted T cells, or PBMCs. The dataset comprised deeply sampled blood TCRbeta repertoires from subjects exposed to, actively infected with, or recovered from COVID-19. The repertoires were made available in a free public database intended to serve as a resource for research on the immune response to SARS-CoV-2. The samples were drawn from two sources: the first 160 participants of the ongoing ImmuneRACE study, and 950 to 1,500 subjects contributed by 6 global collaborators. Nearly every sample came with metadata listing a de-identified subject ID, COVID-19 status, age in years and sex. Where available, HLA class I and class II types were obtained from metadata supplied by the sample provider rather than from assay-based typing. Overall study outcomes, separate from this receptor: Clinical and demographic metadata were provided uncurated, with the amount varying by source and participant.

Whole blood was collected in K2EDTA tubes by collaborating institutions according to the institutions' own protocols. For TCRbeta analysis, collaborator samples were shipped as frozen whole blood, as isolated PBMCs, or as DNA extracted from either sample type. For this clone: Its antigen has not been determined. There are no base qualities to consult, and no much larger clone falls within one base.

TCRbeta CDR3 regions were amplified from genomic DNA using the immunoSEQ Assay, a bias-controlled multiplex PCR. Turning to the authors' computational methods: The number of nucleated cells in each sample was estimated by amplification of reference gene primers within the assay. To quantify the absolute abundance of each unique TCRbeta CDR3 rearrangement, sequence reads were collapsed and filtered. For each sample, productive Simpson clonality was calculated as the square root of Simpson's diversity index over productive rearrangements. TCRdb mirrors the immuneACCESS table, restricted to in-frame sequences. Some clones are absent from its copies; in checked studies, under half trace to an unresolved V gene, and the reason for the others is unknown. The V and J calls and the clone size are those of that table, but D and trimming were determined from the DNA. This sample is represented by 120,000 or so clones; roughly four fifths of them were singletons. The top ten clonotypes cover about 12% of the sample.

CDR1 and CDR2 (SNHLY, FYNNEI) derive from the germline V gene. The junction shows trimming of 4 bases on V and 4 bases on J, plus 11 bases between the germline ends. The CDR3 numbers 14 residues from cysteine through phenylalanine. Here the CDR3 DNA is all that survives: 42 bases in frame from base 1. Sequencing used peripheral blood. The chain is made from TRBV2 and TRBJ2-1; the D gene is perhaps TRBD1, from 5 matching bases. This sequence originates from a human donor in a cohort sampled during active COVID-19. The CDR3 protein sequence reads: CASSAQGLYNEQFF. The base sequence is TGTGCCAGCAGTGCCCAGGGATTATACAATGAGCAGTTCTTC.